A selection of T cell receptor beta chains follows, all from one sample in a study of shared clonotypes between healthy human individuals. Repertoires were generated with immunoSEQ multiplex PCR, while TCRdb's copy carries only in-frame clones and drops some. This table holds hundreds of thousands of clones, roughly 96% found once. The sequencing input was naive CD8+ T cells sorted from blood. The source of these receptors is a young man in good health. Each CDR3 is given with its conserved first and last residue. The order of the fields is D gene, V gene, J gene, clone size, CDR3 protein, CDR3 DNA. The D gene is left open where the match is weak. Clone size is stated in some rows and not others, as once, few, many or a class when expanded.

-	TRBV7-2	TRBJ2-2	-	CASSLAGGIITGELFF	TGTGCCAGCAGCTTAGCGGGGGGAATTATCACAGGGGAGCTGTTTTTT
-	TRBV27	TRBJ1-1	-	CASSSRGGNTEAFF	TGTGCCAGCAGCTCGCGAGGGGGGAACACTGAAGCTTTCTTT
-	TRBV28	TRBJ1-4	-	CASSLRVEKLFF	TGTGCCAGCAGTCTCAGGGTTGAAAAACTGTTTTTT
-	TRBV7-8	TRBJ1-2	-	CASSPWGNSRTSGYTF	TGTGCCAGCAGCCCTTGGGGAAACTCTCGGACCTCTGGCTACACCTTC
-	TRBV11-2	TRBJ2-3	-	CASSFPQGWDTDTQYF	TGTGCCAGCAGCTTTCCTCAGGGTTGGGACACAGATACGCAGTATTTT
-	TRBV4-1	TRBJ1-2	-	CASSQELTGYGYTF	TGCGCCAGCAGCCAAGAGCTTACAGGGTATGGCTACACCTTC
-	TRBV10-3	TRBJ1-1	-	CAISETGNTEAFF	TGTGCCATCAGTGAGACCGGGAACACTGAAGCTTTCTTT
TRBD2	TRBV5-1	TRBJ2-1	-	CASSLGASGSLVGNEQFF	TGCGCCAGCAGCTTGGGGGCTAGCGGGAGTCTAGTCGGCAATGAGCAGTTCTTC
-	TRBV1	TRBJ2-1	-	CTSSRGLAVWSPFF	TGCACCAGCAGCCGGGGACTAGCGGTTTGGTCCCCGTTCTTC
-	TRBV7-8	TRBJ2-4	-	CASSPTSPGGNIQYF	TGTGCCAGCAGCCCGACATCGCCCGGCGGAAACATTCAGTACTTC
TRBD2	TRBV5-5	TRBJ2-7	-	CASSIGTSGSPYEQYF	TGTGCCAGCAGCATAGGGACTAGCGGGAGTCCCTACGAGCAGTACTTC
-	TRBV19	TRBJ2-3	-	CASSISGVWGAYDTQYF	TGTGCCAGTAGTATTTCGGGCGTTTGGGGGGCGTACGATACGCAGTATTTT
TRBD2	TRBV14	TRBJ2-7	-	CASSQGPSGSSYEQYF	TGTGCCAGCAGCCAAGGTCCTAGCGGAAGCTCCTACGAGCAGTACTTC
-	TRBV19	TRBJ2-7	-	CASSIRLSYEQYF	TGTGCCAGTAGTATTAGGCTCTCCTACGAGCAGTACTTC
TRBD2	TRBV4-1	TRBJ2-7	once	CASSQDVLAGGYEQYF	TGCGCCAGCAGCCAAGATGTGCTAGCGGGAGGTTACGAGCAGTACTTC
TRBD2	TRBV7-6	TRBJ2-7	few	CASSPAPGTSGRGSYEQYF	TGTGCCAGCAGCCCCGCCCCCGGGACTAGCGGGAGGGGATCCTACGAGCAGTACTTC
-	TRBV28	TRBJ1-1	-	CASSSNRPRGKDTEAFF	TGTGCCAGCAGTTCCAACCGTCCTAGAGGGAAGGACACTGAAGCTTTCTTT
TRBD1	TRBV6-5	TRBJ1-2	-	CASNEGASGYTF	TGTGCCAGCAACGAGGGGGCGAGCGGCTACACCTTC
-	TRBV27	TRBJ1-2	once	CASRGLLTLGDYGYTF	TGTGCCAGCAGGGGCCTTTTGACACTGGGGGACTATGGCTACACCTTC
-	TRBV5-8	TRBJ1-5	-	CASSYEVGNQPQHF	TGTGCCAGCAGCTATGAAGTTGGGAATCAGCCCCAGCATTTT
TRBD1	TRBV4-1	TRBJ1-3	-	CASSQEEGAISSGNTIYF	TGCGCCAGCAGCCAAGAAGAGGGGGCGATAAGCTCTGGAAACACCATATATTTT
-	TRBV7-9	TRBJ2-2	-	CASSLRLAYPHSGELFF	TGTGCCAGCAGCTTAAGGCTAGCGTACCCCCATTCGGGGGAGCTGTTTTTT
-	TRBV7-9	TRBJ2-5	-	CASSLYGRGYYQETQYF	TGTGCCAGCAGCTTATATGGTAGGGGGTACTACCAAGAGACCCAGTACTTC
TRBD2	TRBV7-3	TRBJ2-1	-	CASSTSAGVWDEQFF	TGTGCCAGCAGCACCTCAGCGGGAGTCTGGGATGAGCAGTTCTTC
-	TRBV7-7	TRBJ2-1	-	CASSPLENNEQFF	TGTGCCAGCAGCCCCCTAGAAAACAATGAGCAGTTCTTC
-	TRBV7-9	TRBJ2-2	-	CASRTETGELFF	TGTGCCAGCAGAACGGAGACCGGGGAGCTGTTTTTT
-	TRBV4-1	TRBJ2-7	-	CASSQDPGVGEQYF	TGCGCCAGCAGCCAAGATCCTGGGGTAGGCGAGCAGTACTTC
-	TRBV5-1	TRBJ2-5	-	CASSLGSGKTQYF	TGCGCCAGCAGCCTTGGTTCGGGTAAGACCCAGTACTTC
TRBD2	TRBV11-2	TRBJ2-3	once	CASSLDSLAGSRTDTQYF	TGTGCCAGCAGCTTAGATTCCCTAGCGGGAAGCCGCACAGATACGCAGTATTTT
-	TRBV11-3	TRBJ2-2	-	CASSPDQANTGELFF	TGTGCCAGCAGCCCAGATCAGGCAAACACCGGGGAGCTGTTTTTT
TRBD1	TRBV9	TRBJ1-2	-	CASSGLGQGIYGYTF	TGTGCCAGCAGCGGCCTTGGACAGGGAATCTATGGCTACACCTTC
-	TRBV4-1	TRBJ2-3	-	CASSQEATHTDTQYF	TGCGCCAGCAGCCAAGAGGCTACCCACACAGATACGCAGTATTTT
-	TRBV27	TRBJ1-2	-	CASMGGGLGYGYTF	TGTGCCAGCATGGGAGGGGGTTTAGGCTATGGCTACACCTTC
-	TRBV4-3	TRBJ2-7	-	CASSQAKGGYSYEQYF	TGCGCCAGCAGCCAAGCGAAAGGGGGTTACTCCTACGAGCAGTACTTC
-	TRBV28	TRBJ2-7	-	CASQGELLYEQYF	TGTGCCAGCCAGGGAGAATTACTTTACGAGCAGTACTTC
-	TRBV27	TRBJ2-3	once	CASRWLGTDTQYF	TGTGCCAGCAGGTGGCTGGGCACAGATACGCAGTATTTT
TRBD1	TRBV2	TRBJ2-1	-	CASSDHTGGLSSYNEQFF	TGTGCCAGCAGTGACCATACAGGGGGCTTGAGCTCCTACAATGAGCAGTTCTTC
TRBD2	TRBV11-2	TRBJ2-7	-	CASSFGTSGMYEQYF	TGTGCCAGCAGCTTCGGGACTAGCGGTATGTACGAGCAGTACTTC
TRBD1	TRBV5-1	TRBJ1-2	-	CASIDPGQGLYGYTF	TGCGCCAGCATTGATCCGGGACAGGGACTCTATGGCTACACCTTC
-	TRBV18	TRBJ1-1	-	CASSPRAQNTEAFF	TGTGCCAGCTCACCACGGGCCCAGAACACTGAAGCTTTCTTT
-	TRBV14	TRBJ2-7	-	CASSQDKFPSQSSYEQYF	TGTGCCAGCAGCCAAGATAAGTTTCCTAGCCAGAGCTCCTACGAGCAGTACTTC
-	TRBV7-9	TRBJ2-7	-	CASSSDTEQYF	TGTGCCAGCAGCTCTGACACCGAGCAGTACTTC
-	TRBV4-1	TRBJ2-6	-	CASSQEERPGSGANVLTF	TGCGCCAGCAGCCAAGAAGAGCGACCCGGCTCTGGGGCCAACGTCCTGACTTTC
-	TRBV30	TRBJ1-1	-	CAWRVGGLNTEAFF	TGTGCCTGGAGGGTCGGGGGGCTAAACACTGAAGCTTTCTTT
-	TRBV28	TRBJ1-4	-	CASRPKLSGNEKLFF	TGTGCCAGCAGACCGAAGCTCTCGGGAAATGAAAAACTGTTTTTT
TRBD1	TRBV27	TRBJ2-3	-	CASNPGQGILDTQYF	TGTGCCAGCAATCCGGGACAGGGGATCTTGGATACGCAGTATTTT
TRBD1	TRBV2	TRBJ2-7	-	CASSDRDRGGYEQYF	TGTGCCAGCAGTGACAGAGACAGGGGGGGCTACGAGCAGTACTTC
-	TRBV7-3	TRBJ2-5	-	CASSRYWGETQYF	TGTGCCAGCAGCCGATATTGGGGGGAGACCCAGTACTTC
-	TRBV7-7	TRBJ2-2	once	CASTPLGPGTGELFF	TGTGCCAGCACCCCCCTCGGGCCCGGCACCGGGGAGCTGTTTTTT
-	TRBV13	TRBJ2-2	-	CASSSWAAGELFF	TGTGCCAGCAGCTCCTGGGCCGCCGGGGAGCTGTTTTTT
-	TRBV5-6	TRBJ2-1	-	CAGSLPSLNEQFF	TGTGCCGGCAGCTTGCCTAGTCTTAATGAGCAGTTCTTC
TRBD2	TRBV28	TRBJ2-7	-	CASRDLAGGSYEQYF	TGTGCCAGCAGGGACTTAGCGGGAGGGTCCTACGAGCAGTACTTC
-	TRBV7-9	TRBJ1-1	-	CASTPSRGNANTEAFF	TGTGCCAGCACACCAAGTAGAGGAAATGCGAACACTGAAGCTTTCTTT
-	TRBV15	TRBJ2-1	-	CATSRDRGAGYNEQFF	TGTGCCACCAGCAGAGATCGTGGGGCGGGATACAATGAGCAGTTCTTC
-	TRBV21-1	TRBJ1-1	-	CASSTQQGDYEAFF	TGTGCCAGCAGCACCCAACAGGGGGATTATGAAGCTTTCTTT
-	TRBV7-9	TRBJ2-5	-	CASLRFGAAQETQYF	TGTGCCAGCTTGCGGTTCGGAGCGGCCCAAGAGACCCAGTACTTC
TRBD1	TRBV9	TRBJ1-3	-	CASSVGQASGNTIYF	TGTGCCAGCAGCGTCGGACAGGCCTCTGGAAACACCATATATTTT